This T cell receptor (beta chain) came from a study of regulatory T cells in long-lasting Graves disease. Building the TCR beta libraries relied on iRepertoire HTBI primers, and CDR3 regions underwent Arm-PCR. TCRdb re-called the multiplex PCR reads with MiXCR, one entry per CDR3 protein. The table has 350,000 to 500,000 distinct CDR3 sequences, 14% seen once; the top ten hold approximately 17%. Overall study findings and caveats: When disease was persistent, TRBV28, TRBJ1-2 and TRBJ2-5 were the favored segments.

This clonotype was recorded at least ten times. The antigen remains undetermined. V was clipped by 3 bases and J by 3 bases; unmatched bases: 7. The germline CDR1 and CDR2 sequences are SGHDT and YYEEEE. The CDR3 is 15 amino acids. The sample's time point: newly diagnosed GD, antithyroid drugs for less than 3 months. RNA extracted from PBMCs served as the sequencing template. This sample also belongs to another study, concerning T cells in Graves' hyperthyroidism and ophthalmopathy. As that study records: HTBI primers were the set used in a first-round RT-PCR of the TCR CDR3.

This chain joins TRBV5-6 and TRBJ2-3; 7 nucleotides match TRBD1. Here the sequenced sample was peripheral blood mononuclear cells (PBMCs), taken at new diagnosis, from a patient treated with antithyroid drugs. The receptor comes from a woman in her forties or fifties with Graves disease. The CDR3 protein is CASSSVTGSTDTQYF. The CDR3 nucleotides read TGTGCCAGCAGCTCCGTGACAGGGAGTACAGATACGCAGTATTTT.